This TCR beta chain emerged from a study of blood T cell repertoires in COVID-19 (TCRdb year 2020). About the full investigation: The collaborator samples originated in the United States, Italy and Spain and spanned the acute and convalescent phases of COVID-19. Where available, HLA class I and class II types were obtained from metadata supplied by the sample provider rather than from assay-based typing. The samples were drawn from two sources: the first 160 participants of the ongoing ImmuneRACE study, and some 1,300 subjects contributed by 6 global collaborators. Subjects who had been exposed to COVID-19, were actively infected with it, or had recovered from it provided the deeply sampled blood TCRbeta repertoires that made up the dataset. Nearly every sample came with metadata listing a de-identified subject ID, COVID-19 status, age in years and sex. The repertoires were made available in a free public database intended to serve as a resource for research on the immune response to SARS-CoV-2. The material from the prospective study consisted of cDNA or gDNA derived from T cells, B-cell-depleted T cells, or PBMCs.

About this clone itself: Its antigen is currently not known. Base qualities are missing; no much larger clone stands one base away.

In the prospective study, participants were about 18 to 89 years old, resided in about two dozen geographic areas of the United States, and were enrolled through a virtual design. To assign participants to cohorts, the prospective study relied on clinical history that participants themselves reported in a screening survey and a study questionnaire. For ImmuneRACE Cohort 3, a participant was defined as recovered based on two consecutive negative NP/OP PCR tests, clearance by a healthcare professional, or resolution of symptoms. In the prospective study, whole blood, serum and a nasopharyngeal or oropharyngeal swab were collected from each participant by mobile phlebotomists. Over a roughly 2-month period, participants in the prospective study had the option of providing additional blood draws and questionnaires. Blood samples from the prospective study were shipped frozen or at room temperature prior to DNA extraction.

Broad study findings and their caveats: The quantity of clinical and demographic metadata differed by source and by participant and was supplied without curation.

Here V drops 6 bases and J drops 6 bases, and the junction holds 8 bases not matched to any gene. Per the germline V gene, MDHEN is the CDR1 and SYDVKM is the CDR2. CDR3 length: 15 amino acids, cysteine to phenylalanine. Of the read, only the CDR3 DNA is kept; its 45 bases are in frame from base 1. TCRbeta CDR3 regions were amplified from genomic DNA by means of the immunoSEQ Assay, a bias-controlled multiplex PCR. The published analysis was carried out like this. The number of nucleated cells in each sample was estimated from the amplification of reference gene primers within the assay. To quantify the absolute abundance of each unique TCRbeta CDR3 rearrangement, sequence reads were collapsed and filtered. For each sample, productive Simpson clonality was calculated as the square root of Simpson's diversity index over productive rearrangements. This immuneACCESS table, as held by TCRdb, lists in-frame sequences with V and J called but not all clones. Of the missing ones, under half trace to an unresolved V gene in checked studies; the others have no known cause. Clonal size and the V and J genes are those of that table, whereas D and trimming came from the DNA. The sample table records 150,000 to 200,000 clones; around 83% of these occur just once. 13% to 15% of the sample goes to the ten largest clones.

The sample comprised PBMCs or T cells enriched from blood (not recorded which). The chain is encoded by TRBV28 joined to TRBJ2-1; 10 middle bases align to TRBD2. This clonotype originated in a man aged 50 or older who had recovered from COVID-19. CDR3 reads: CASSRSGGAGNEQFF. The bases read TGTGCCAGCAGCCGGAGCGGGGGGGCAGGCAATGAGCAGTTCTTC.